This T cell receptor beta chain was sequenced in a study of T cells in Graves' hyperthyroidism and ophthalmopathy. Study information: Once the initial diagnosis was made, peripheral blood was obtained before any treatment.

Pregnant or lactating patients were excluded, as were those with uncontrolled infection or other autoimmune disease. The source of the PBMCs was around 9 ml of fresh peripheral blood. This clonotype was counted at least ten times. Amplified regions were TCR beta CDR3 sequences from RNA transcripts. First-round RT-PCR of the TCR CDR3 relied on the HTBI primer set. TCRdb itself ran the multiplex PCR reads through MiXCR, one entry per CDR3 protein. The profile covers fewer than 900,000 distinct CDR3 sequences, with 18% appearing a single time and 16% taken by the ten largest. The J segment lost 3 bases and the V segment lost 0 bases, leaving 5 bases of the junction unmatched. The CDR3 has 15 residues. Germline CDR1 SGHAT, CDR2 FQNNGV.

The sample taken for sequencing was blood. The receptor comes from a woman aged 45-60 years with Graves' hyperthyroidism that later progressed to Graves' ophthalmopathy. The rearrangement uses TRBV11-2 and TRBJ2-7, with TRBD2 identical over 7 bases. This CDR3 reads CASSLEAGENYEQYF. The CDR3 DNA reads as TGTGCCAGCAGCTTAGAGGCGGGGGAAAACTACGAGCAGTACTTC.